This T cell receptor beta chain came from a study of blood T cell repertoires in COVID-19. Study context: Spain, Italy and the United States supplied samples that represented acute and convalescent COVID-19. Sources were T cells, B-cell-depleted T cells, or PBMCs; the material itself was cDNA or gDNA.

In the study's own analysis: Amplifying reference gene primers gave estimates of nucleated cell counts. Generated by immunoSEQ multiplex PCR, the TCRdb table keeps only in-frame clones and is missing some. The V and J calls and clone size come from that table; D and trimming were worked out from the DNA. Of approximately 67,000 clones listed, less than 85% are singletons. Germline trimming cut 5 bases from V and 2 bases from J; bases unmatched to any gene: 4. The CDR3 is 14 amino acids. From germline, CDR1 is MNHEY and CDR2 SVGEGT. The source material was peripheral blood. The sequence was collected from a man between 60 and 70 years old with acute or convalescent COVID-19. V is TRBV6-2 or TRBV6-3 and J is TRBJ2-7, with 9 bases that match TRBD1. The CDR3 nucleotides read TGTGCCAGCAGTGAGACAGGGGGTCCCTACGAGCAGTACTTC. Its protein is CASSETGGPYEQYF.